A single sample gave rise to the 27 T cell receptor beta chains below, sequenced in a study of cytomegalovirus exposure and HLA in healthy donors. Vbeta (60) and Jbeta (13) primers were used in the PCR. Using immunoSEQ multiplex PCR, the repertoire was profiled, and TCRdb retains in-frame clones only, with some absent. This sample carries under 110,000 clones, roughly 75% of them seen once, and the ten largest clones take roughly 2.5%. Sequencing was performed on PBMCs. All receptors come from a man aged 40-50 years in good health and CMV-seronegative.

The chain uses TRBV7-6 and TRBJ1-2, with D possibly being TRBD1 (6 bases). Trimming removed 5 bases from V and 4 bases from J, with 17 bases in between. The CDR3 extends over 15 amino acids. From germline, CDR1 is SGHVS and CDR2 FNYEAQ. This chain's CDR3 is CASSPGGGGSYGYTF. CDR3 sequence (DNA): TGTGCCAGCAGCCCTGGGGGCGGGGGCTCCTATGGCTACACCTTC.

On this clone: Other nucleotide sequences from this sample produce the same CDR3. The chain combines TRBV5-1 with TRBJ2-5; TRBD2 matches 11 bases. Germline CDR1 SGHRS, CDR2 YFSETQ. CDR3 length: 15 amino acids. With 4 bases clipped from V and 5 bases from J, the junction kept 7 bases outside the gene matches. CDR3 bases: TGCGCCAGCAGCCTTAGCGGGGGGGCCGAGGAGACCCAGTACTTC. It translates to CASSLSGGAEETQYF.

This chain connects TRBV2 to TRBJ2-6; D is possibly TRBD1 (5 bases). The V end was cut by 2 bases, the J end by 2 bases, with 10 bases between. The CDR3 contains 16 residues. CDR1 is SNHLY and CDR2 is FYNNEI in the germline V gene. In nucleotides, the CDR3 is TGTGCCAGCAGTGAAACATGGGGCCCTGGGGCCAACGTCCTGACTTTC. Translation: CASSETWGPGANVLTF. Using reference TRBV2 and TRBJ2-6 for the parts outside the CDR3, the full variable domain is EPEVTQTPSHQVTQMGQEVILRCVPISNHLYFYWYRQILGQKVEFLVSFYNNEISEKSEIFDDQFSVERPDGSNFTLKIRSTKLEDSAMYFCASSETWGPGANVLTFGAGSRLTVL.

DNA for the CDR3: TGTGCCAGCAGCTTACGTTCGAGCGGGGGGGCCTACAATGAGCAGTTCTTC. It encodes CASSLRSSGGAYNEQFF. The rearrangement links TRBV7-2 to TRBJ2-1; 10 nucleotides align to TRBD2. The germline V gene has CDR1 SGHTA and CDR2 FQGNSA. V was pared by 2 bases and J by 2 bases, with 6 bases of the junction left unmatched. The CDR3 has 17 residues.

J is TRBJ2-1 and V is TRBV7-2, with unresolved D. Trimming stripped 2 bases from V and 7 bases from J, with 6 bases between. The germline V gene has CDR1 SGHTA and CDR2 FQGNSA. The CDR3 has 12 amino acids. The CDR3 nucleotides are TGTGCCAGCAGCTTAAGGCGGAATGAGCAGTTCTTC. Protein product: CASSLRRNEQFF.

The V and J genes are TRBV6-1 and TRBJ2-1; possible D gene TRBD1, 6 bases. Germline-derived CDR1 and CDR2 are MNHNS and SASEGT. Trimming took off 3 bases at V and 8 bases at J, with 14 bases between the two ends. The CDR3 covers 14 residues. CDR3 in DNA: TGTGCCAGCAGTGAGGACAGCCTGTTGGATGAGCAGTTCTTC. Translated, it gives CASSEDSLLDEQFF.

This clone was recorded only once. The chain uses TRBV5-1 and TRBJ1-6, with 10 bases lining up with TRBD1. The germline V gene has CDR1 SGHRS and CDR2 YFSETQ. The V gene end was trimmed by 0 bases and the J gene end by 5 bases; junction bases not matched to a gene: 2. The CDR3 is made up of 16 amino acids. DNA for the CDR3: TGCGCCAGCAGCTTGGGACAGGGGGCAGATAATTCACCCCTCCACTTT. Translation: CASSLGQGADNSPLHF.

The gene calls are TRBV6-5 and TRBJ1-2, with 9 bases aligning to TRBD1. The CDR3 spans 15 residues. The V segment lost 4 bases and the J segment 7 bases; nucleotides outside the gene matches: 10. Germline CDR1 and CDR2: MNHEY and SVGAGI. CDR3 loop: CASSSIFRQGGGYTF. Written as DNA, the CDR3 is TGTGCCAGCAGTTCCATATTTCGACAGGGGGGTGGCTACACCTTC.

This clone was detected a few times. The chain recombines TRBV7-2 with TRBJ2-4, with 7 bases lining up with TRBD1. Trimming removed 0 bases from V and 0 bases from J; junction bases left unmatched: 5. Germline CDR1 SGHTA, CDR2 FQGNSA. This CDR3 is built from 17 residues. The CDR3 sequence: CASSLAGTVLAKNIQYF. As DNA, the CDR3 is TGTGCCAGCAGCTTAGCCGGGACAGTTCTAGCCAAAAACATTCAGTACTTC.

The chain recombines TRBV19 with TRBJ1-4; D possibly corresponds to TRBD1 (6 bases). Trimming took 3 bases from V and 3 from J, leaving 11 bases between them. This CDR3 has 15 amino acids. CDR1 and CDR2 from the germline V gene are LNHDA and SQIVND (reference sequence). In DNA, the CDR3 is TGTGCCAGTAGTATCGGAACAGGGCCTAATGAAAAACTGTTTTTT. Protein product: CASSIGTGPNEKLFF.

This chain uses TRBV25-1 with TRBJ2-5, with 7 bases identical to TRBD2. CDR3 length: 14 amino acids. V lost 0 bases and J lost 5; bases outside the gene matches: 3. Germline-derived CDR1 and CDR2 are MGHDK and SYGVNS. The CDR3 DNA reads as TGTGCCAGCAGTGAATACGGGAGGACGGAGACCCAGTACTTC. It encodes CASSEYGRTETQYF.

This sequence joins TRBV10-3 and TRBJ2-7; 10 bases align to TRBD1. J lost 3 bases, V lost 6 bases, and 5 bases had no gene match. Germline values: CDR1 ENHRY, CDR2 SYGVKD. The CDR3 loop spans 14 amino acids. The CDR3 reads CAIRGGTGDYEQYF. The CDR3 DNA is TGTGCCATCAGGGGGGGGACAGGGGACTACGAGCAGTACTTC.

This chain connects TRBV11-2 to TRBJ2-4, with D possibly TRBD2 on 5 matching bases. Germline-derived CDR1 and CDR2 are SGHAT and FQNNGV. The CDR3 sequence is 16 residues long. Trimming pared 1 base from V and 0 bases from J, leaving 10 bases between. DNA for the CDR3: TGTGCCAGCAGCTTAGGCCAAGGACTAGCCAAAAACATTCAGTACTTC. It translates to CASSLGQGLAKNIQYF.

The chain is built from TRBV11-2 and TRBJ2-1; 12 bases map to TRBD2. This CDR3 contains 15 residues. From germline, CDR1 is SGHAT and CDR2 FQNNGV. V lost 0 bases and J lost 9; bases outside the gene matches: 3. The CDR3, as DNA: TGTGCCAGCAGCTTAGATCCTAGCGGGGGGGTTGAGCAGTTCTTC. Its protein is CASSLDPSGGVEQFF.

V usage is TRBV19 and J usage is TRBJ2-7; 7 positions agree with TRBD1. Germline values: CDR1 LNHDA, CDR2 SQIVND (reference sequence). This CDR3 is built from 15 residues. The V and J ends lost 3 bases and 3 bases, in that order; junction bases with no gene match: 8. DNA for the CDR3: TGTGCCAGTAGTATCTTGTTCGGGACAGTCTACGAGCAGTACTTC. Its translation: CASSILFGTVYEQYF. Full variable domain (outside the CDR3, taken from reference TRBV19 and TRBJ2-7): DGGITQSPKYLFRKEGQNVTLSCEQNLNHDAMYWYRQDPGQGLRLIYYSQIVNDFQKGDIAEGYSVSREKKESFPLTVTSAQKNPTAFYLCASSILFGTVYEQYFGPGTRLTVT.

This clone has a handful of counts. Here the CDR3 reads CASSLEPSGGQETQYF. CDR3 bases: TGTGCCAGCAGCTTAGAGCCTAGCGGGGGGCAAGAGACCCAGTACTTC. The V and J genes are TRBV7-6 and TRBJ2-5, with 11 bases identical to TRBD2. The CDR3 runs 16 residues. The trim removed 1 base at V and 2 bases at J, leaving 3 bases unmatched. Germline V lookup: CDR1 SGHVS, CDR2 FNYEAQ.

The rearrangement joins TRBV7-2 to TRBJ2-7; 9 positions match TRBD1. Per the germline V gene, CDR1 is SGHTA and CDR2 is FQGNSA. With 5 bases clipped from V and 8 bases from J, the junction kept 10 bases outside the gene matches. CDR3 length: 14 residues. As DNA, the CDR3 is TGTGCCAGCAGCCTAGGGACAGGGCAGGGGCAGCAGTACTTC. As protein: CASSLGTGQGQQYF.

V and J are TRBV4-2 and TRBJ2-7, with 7 nucleotides matching TRBD2. The CDR3 is 17 amino acids. The V gene end was trimmed by 4 bases and the J gene end by 1 base; junction bases not matched to a gene: 13. CDR1 is LGHNA and CDR2 is YNFKEQ in the germline V gene. The CDR3 loop is CASSPPLRSGASYEQYF. In nucleotides, the CDR3 is TGTGCCAGCAGCCCGCCTTTGAGGAGCGGGGCTTCCTACGAGCAGTACTTC.

The chain is built from TRBV12-5 and TRBJ2-7; the match to TRBD2 covers 13 bases. The CDR3 is 17 residues long. Germline CDR1 LGHNT, CDR2 FRNRAP. Trimming at V came to 6 bases and at J to 4 bases, leaving 12 bases not matched to a gene. The DNA of the CDR3 is TGTGCTAGTGGCCTCACTAGCGGGGGGGCCGTGGGGTACGAGCAGTACTTC. Protein sequence: CASGLTSGGAVGYEQYF.

V usage is TRBV23-1 and J usage is TRBJ2-1; perhaps TRBD1 as D (5 bases). TRBV23-1 is designated an ORF whose function remains uncertain. V gave up 4 bases and J gave up 6 bases, with 19 bases separating them. The CDR3 runs 16 residues. The CDR3 loop reads CASSPGKGRATNEQFF. The CDR3 DNA reads TGCGCCAGCAGTCCAGGAAAGGGGCGAGCTACCAATGAGCAGTTCTTC.

The chain uses TRBV5-6 and TRBJ1-2; TRBD1 might be the D (6 bases). The CDR3 runs 14 residues. Deletions cut 2 bases from V and 7 bases from J, with 15 bases between. Germline V gene lookup returns CDR1 SGHDT and CDR2 YYEEEE. CDR3 bases: TGTGCCAGCAGCTTAAGACAGGATGGGTCTGGCTACACCTTC. Translation: CASSLRQDGSGYTF.

The V and J genes are TRBV7-9 and TRBJ2-5; TRBD2 aligns across 13 bases. The CDR3 consists of 15 residues. Germline lookup yields CDR1 SEHNR and CDR2 FQNEAQ (reference sequence). The V gene end was trimmed by 4 bases and the J gene end by 3 bases; junction bases not matched to a gene: 2. The CDR3 loop reads CASSWGTSGEETQYF. In DNA form, the CDR3 reads TGTGCCAGCAGCTGGGGGACTAGCGGGGAAGAGACCCAGTACTTC.

This chain joins TRBV7-6 and TRBJ2-2; D is possibly TRBD2 (6 bases). The ends were cut back, 5 bases at V and 7 bases at J, with 14 bases in the middle. Looked up from germline, CDR1 is SGHVS and CDR2 is FNYEAQ. CDR3 size: 14 residues. CDR3 residues: CASSHRLGSGELFF. CDR3 nucleotides: TGTGCCAGCAGCCACCGACTAGGCAGCGGGGAGCTGTTTTTT.

V and J are TRBV7-9 and TRBJ1-3; D gene uncertain. The CDR3 runs to 14 residues. V lost 2 bases, J lost 2 bases, and 7 bases lay in between. Germline V gives CDR1 SEHNR, CDR2 FQNEAQ (reference sequence). The chain's CDR3 is CASSLIAPGNTIYF. Here the CDR3 DNA reads TGTGCCAGCAGCTTAATAGCGCCTGGAAACACCATATATTTT.

V is TRBV18 and J is TRBJ2-1; possibly TRBD2 for D (5 bases). CDR3 size: 17 residues. Trimming shortened V by 3 bases and J by 10 bases, and 25 bases separated the two germline ends. Germline values: CDR1 KGHSH, CDR2 LQKENI. The CDR3 region has the DNA TGTGCCAGCTCACCGGGTCCCAAGGACTCCTTTATTTTAGAGCAGTTCTTC. It encodes CASSPGPKDSFILEQFF.

The chain is built from TRBV15 and TRBJ1-2; a weak D match, TRBD1 (6 bases). The V gene's germline CDR1 is LNHNV and CDR2 YYDKDF (reference sequence). Trimming pared 1 base from V and 4 bases from J, leaving 13 bases between. This CDR3 is 15 amino acids long. Here the CDR3 reads CATSRASGVLYGYTF. CDR3 DNA sequence: TGTGCCACCAGCAGAGCCTCAGGGGTCCTCTATGGCTACACCTTC.

This sequence joins TRBV2 and TRBJ1-1, with a tentative D call TRBD1 (6 bases). The germline CDR1 and CDR2 sequences are SNHLY and FYNNEI. V gave up 8 bases and J gave up 6 bases, with 25 bases separating them. The CDR3 spans 16 residues. The CDR3 DNA is TGTGCCAGCCCCCCAAGTGGGCAGGGGTTTGGTGCTGAAGCTTTCTTT. It yields the protein CASPPSGQGFGAEAFF.